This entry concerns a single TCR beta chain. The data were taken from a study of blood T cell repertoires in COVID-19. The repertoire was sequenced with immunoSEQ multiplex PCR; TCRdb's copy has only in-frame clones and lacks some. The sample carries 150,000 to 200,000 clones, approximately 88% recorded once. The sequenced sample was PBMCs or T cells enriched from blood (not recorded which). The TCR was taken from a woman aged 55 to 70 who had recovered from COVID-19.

CDR3 protein: CASSLDGAGFEKLFF. The CDR3 nucleotides read TGCGCCAGCAGCTTAGACGGTGCGGGGTTTGAAAAACTGTTTTTT. The chain couples TRBV5-1 to TRBJ1-4; D not resolved. V shed 2 bases and J shed 7 bases, with 15 bases lying between them. The germline V gene encodes CDR1 SGHRS and CDR2 YFSETQ. This CDR3 is built from 15 residues.